The rows below give T cell receptor beta chains drawn from one sample of a study of Ad26.COV2.S vaccination and SARS-CoV-2 variants. TCRdb's copy holds only in-frame clones and misses some; the assay was immunoSEQ multiplex PCR. This sample has around 300,000 clones; roughly nine tenths occur once, and the top ten carry about 6.4%. The material sequenced was peripheral blood, taken in a trial of Ad26.COV2.S vaccine versus placebo. These receptors all come from a person aged 18 to 59 who received the Ad26.COV2.S COVID-19 vaccine or a placebo. The CDR3 runs from the conserved cysteine through the conserved F or W. D genes are given only for firm matches. Part of the rows lack a size; the others show once, few, many or a class for expanded clones.

CASSLGGTYEQYF | TGTGCCAGCAGTTTAGGGGGAACCTACGAGCAGTACTTC | - | TRBJ2-7 | TRBV27 | -
CASSLARMGQGSFLLREQYF | TGTGCCAGCAGCTTAGCGAGGATGGGACAGGGTTCCTTCCTACTACGGGAGCAGTACTTC | TRBD1 | TRBJ2-7 | TRBV7-6 | -
CASSATRTENSNQPQHF | TGTGCCAGTAGTGCTACTAGGACTGAAAATAGCAATCAGCCCCAGCATTTT | - | TRBJ1-5 | TRBV19 | -
CASSLIGKGVGKTEAFF | TGTGCCAGCAGCTTAATCGGCAAGGGGGTAGGAAAGACTGAAGCTTTCTTT | - | TRBJ1-1 | TRBV7-8 | -
CSVEVARGGSGYTF | TGCAGCGTTGAAGTAGCCAGGGGGGGAAGTGGCTACACCTTC | TRBD1 | TRBJ1-2 | TRBV29-1 | -
CASNKPSGNTIYF | TGTGCCAGCAACAAACCCTCTGGAAACACCATATATTTT | - | TRBJ1-3 | TRBV12-3/TRBV12-4 | -
CSAKGSNEQFF | TGCAGTGCTAAAGGGTCCAATGAGCAGTTCTTC | - | TRBJ2-1 | TRBV20-1 | -
CASSNRLRGIYGYTF | TGTGCCAGCAGCAACAGACTCAGGGGAATTTATGGCTACACCTTC | - | TRBJ1-2 | TRBV5-4 | -
CASSYGASGSLYEQYF | TGTGCCAGCAGTTACGGGGCTAGCGGGAGCCTATACGAGCAGTACTTC | TRBD2 | TRBJ2-7 | TRBV6-2/TRBV6-3 | -
CASGTSGGRTDTQYF | TGTGCCAGTGGGACTAGCGGGGGGCGCACAGATACGCAGTATTTT | TRBD2 | TRBJ2-3 | TRBV9 | -
CASSPSNQPQHF | TGTGCCAGCAGCCCTTCGAATCAGCCCCAGCATTTT | - | TRBJ1-5 | TRBV7-9 | once
CASSQDAGELFF | TGTGCCAGCAGCCAAGACGCCGGGGAGCTGTTTTTT | - | TRBJ2-2 | TRBV3-1/TRBV3-2 | -
CASSHNAETQYF | TGTGCCAGCAGCCACAATGCAGAGACCCAGTACTTC | - | TRBJ2-5 | TRBV4-2 | -
CAISSPGTPKNIQYF | TGTGCCATCAGCTCCCCGGGGACCCCCAAAAACATTCAGTACTTC | - | TRBJ2-4 | TRBV10-3 | -
CASSPPGFNQPQHF | TGTGCCAGCAGCCCCCCGGGATTTAATCAGCCCCAGCATTTT | - | TRBJ1-5 | TRBV7-3 | -
CASSLGQGGTDTQYF | TGTGCCAGCAGCTTAGGACAGGGAGGCACAGATACGCAGTATTTT | TRBD1 | TRBJ2-3 | TRBV7-9 | -
CASSLGGEYYGYTF | TGTGCCAGCAGCTTAGGGGGAGAATACTATGGCTACACCTTC | - | TRBJ1-2 | TRBV7-2 | -
CASSQSLDYEQYF | TGTGCCAGCAGCCAATCCCTAGACTACGAGCAGTACTTC | - | TRBJ2-7 | TRBV3-1/TRBV3-2 | -